One sample yielded the 6 T cell receptor beta chains listed below, sequenced in a study of blood T cell repertoires in COVID-19. Clones were sequenced by immunoSEQ multiplex PCR, and TCRdb holds only the in-frame ones, with some missing. The sample has 110,000 or so clones; approximately 87% are singletons. The sequenced material came from peripheral blood. The receptors here all came from a woman between 50 and 59 years old with acute or convalescent COVID-19.

This clone was detected once. The V and J genes are TRBV29-1 and TRBJ2-3, with 7 bases that match TRBD1. This CDR3 is 13 amino acids long. The junction had 4 bases not matched to a gene; V was cut back by 4 bases and J by 3 bases. Germline lookup yields CDR1 SQVTM and CDR2 ANQGSEA. The chain's CDR3 is CSVATGFTDTQYF. The CDR3, as DNA: TGCAGCGTTGCGACAGGGTTTACAGATACGCAGTATTTT.

Notes on this clone: Other DNA sequences in the same sample also yield this CDR3. This chain links TRBV20-1 with TRBJ2-7; 11 bases map to TRBD2. Germline values: CDR1 DFQATT, CDR2 SNEGSKA (reference sequence). The CDR3 sequence is 14 residues long. V shed 3 bases, J shed 9 bases, and the junction held 10 bases outside the gene matches. The DNA for the CDR3 is TGCAGTGCTAGTGCGGGACTAGCGGTACTAGGGCAGTACTTC. Residues: CSASAGLAVLGQYF.

The chain carries TRBV3-1 (or the pseudogene TRBV3-2) and TRBJ1-6; the match to TRBD1 covers 9 bases. Germline V CDR1 and CDR2: LGHDT, YNNKEL (reference sequence). V shed 7 bases, J shed 10 bases, and the junction held 8 bases outside the gene matches. The length of the CDR3 is 14 residues. The CDR3 loop reads CASKSGTGNSPLHF. The DNA for the CDR3 is TGTGCCAGCAAATCCGGGACAGGGAACTCACCCCTCCACTTT.

CDR3 sequence: CASSQGVGTTGNTIYF. The CDR3 region has the DNA TGTGCCAGCAGCCAGGGGGTTGGGACAACTGGAAACACCATATATTTT. This chain links TRBV3-1 (or the pseudogene TRBV3-2) with TRBJ1-3; perhaps TRBD1 as D (6 bases). V was cut by 3 bases and J by 2 bases, with 14 bases left in between. The germline V gene encodes CDR1 LGHDT and CDR2 YNNKEL (reference sequence). This CDR3 spans 16 amino acids.

The chain employs TRBV9 and TRBJ2-1; no clear D. CDR1 is SGDLS, CDR2 YYNGEE, per germline. The germline V and J ends were trimmed by 3 bases and 0 bases, with 10 bases remaining between them. This CDR3 has 15 amino acids. The CDR3 loop reads CASSALKSSYNEQFF. The CDR3 nucleotides are TGTGCCAGCAGCGCTCTCAAGAGCTCCTACAATGAGCAGTTCTTC.

This clone was observed once. The genes are TRBV4-2 and TRBJ2-1; 10 bases are a match to TRBD1. The length of the CDR3 is 16 residues. CDR1 is LGHNA and CDR2 is YNFKEQ in the germline V gene. V lost 2 bases to trimming and J lost 4 bases; unmatched junction nucleotides: 5. The CDR3 sequence: CASSQQTGGVYNEQFF. CDR3 DNA sequence: TGTGCCAGCAGCCAACAGACAGGGGGCGTGTACAATGAGCAGTTCTTC.